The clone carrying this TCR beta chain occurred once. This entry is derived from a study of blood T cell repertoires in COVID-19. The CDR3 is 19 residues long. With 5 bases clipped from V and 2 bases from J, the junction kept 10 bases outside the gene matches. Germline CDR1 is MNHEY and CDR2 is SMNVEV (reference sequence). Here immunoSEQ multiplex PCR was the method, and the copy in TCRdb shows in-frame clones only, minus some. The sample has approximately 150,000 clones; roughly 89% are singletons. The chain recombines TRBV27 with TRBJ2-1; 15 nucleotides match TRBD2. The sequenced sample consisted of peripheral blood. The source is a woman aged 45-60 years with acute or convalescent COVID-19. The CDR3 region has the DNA TGTGCCAGCAGTGCCATTGGGACTAGCGGGAGGATTACCTACAATGAGCAGTTCTTC. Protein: CASSAIGTSGRITYNEQFF.